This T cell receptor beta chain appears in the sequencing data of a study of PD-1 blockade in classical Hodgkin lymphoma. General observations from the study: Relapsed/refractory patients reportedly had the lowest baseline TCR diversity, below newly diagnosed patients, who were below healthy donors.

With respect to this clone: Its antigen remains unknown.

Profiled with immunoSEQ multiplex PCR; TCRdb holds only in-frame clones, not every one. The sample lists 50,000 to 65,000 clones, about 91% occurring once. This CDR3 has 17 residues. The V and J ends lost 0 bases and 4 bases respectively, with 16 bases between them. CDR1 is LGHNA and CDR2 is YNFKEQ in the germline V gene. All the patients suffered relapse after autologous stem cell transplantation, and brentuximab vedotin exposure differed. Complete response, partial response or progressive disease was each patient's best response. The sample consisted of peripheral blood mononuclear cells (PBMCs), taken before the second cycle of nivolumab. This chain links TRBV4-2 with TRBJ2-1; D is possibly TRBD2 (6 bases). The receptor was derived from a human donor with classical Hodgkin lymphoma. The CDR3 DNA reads TGTGCCAGCAGCCAAGATTTTCGGAGGGTTGATTACAATGAGCAGTTCTTC. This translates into CASSQDFRRVDYNEQFF.